This is a list of T cell receptor beta chains from one sample in a study of blood T cell repertoires in COVID-19. Sequencing was performed with immunoSEQ multiplex PCR; in TCRdb, only in-frame clones are kept and a portion is missing. The sample lists 120,000 or so clones, 82% occurring once. The sequencing input was peripheral blood. These receptors all come from a woman aged 70-85 years with acute or convalescent COVID-19. Both conserved end residues are part of each CDR3. Each record gives: J gene, clone size, D gene, V gene, CDR3 DNA, CDR3 protein. A D gene is named only where the DNA matches it firmly. The listing skips clone size in some rows; elsewhere it reads once, few, many or a size class.

>TRBJ1-1|once|-|TRBV19
TGTGCCAGTAGTACGCGGGGTGAAGCTTTCTTT
CASSTRGEAFF
>TRBJ2-2|few|-|TRBV7-9
TGTGCCAGCAGCGACCAACTAGGTTTGTCGACCGGGGAGCTGTTTTTT
CASSDQLGLSTGELFF
>TRBJ2-2|-|TRBD2|TRBV7-2
TGTGCCAGCAGCTTTCGGGAGGCCGGGGAGCTGTTTTTT
CASSFREAGELFF
>TRBJ2-7|-|-|TRBV3-1/TRBV3-2
TGTGCCAGCAGCCAAGGGGCATCAGGGGCGGTGTATGACGAGCAGTACTTC
CASSQGASGAVYDEQYF
>TRBJ2-1|-|TRBD1|TRBV5-1
TGCGCCAGCAGCTTGGATTATCGGGACAGGGGCGGTGAGCAGTTCTTC
CASSLDYRDRGGEQFF
>TRBJ2-5|medium-sized|-|TRBV2
TGTGCCAGCAGTGAGGGGGGAGAGACCCAGTACTTC
CASSEGGETQYF
>TRBJ1-2|-|-|TRBV19
TGTGCCACCTCCTACTGGGGGGGCAATGGCTACACCTTC
CATSYWGGNGYTF
>TRBJ1-4|-|-|TRBV6-2/TRBV6-3
TGTGCCAGCAGTGCCTACCTGAAACTGTTTTTT
CASSAYLKLFF
>TRBJ2-5|-|TRBD2|TRBV11-3
TGTGCCAGCAGCTTAAGGGGCGGGGGAGAGACCCAGTACTTC
CASSLRGGGETQYF
>TRBJ2-2|once|TRBD2|TRBV30
TGTGCCTGGAGTGTAATTAGCGGGGTCGGGGAGCTGTTTTTT
CAWSVISGVGELFF
>TRBJ2-5|-|-|TRBV3-1/TRBV3-2
TGTGCCAGCAGCCATCGCCAGAATCAAGAGACCCAGTACTTC
CASSHRQNQETQYF
>TRBJ2-5|few|TRBD2|TRBV6-5
TGTGCCAGCAGGCCAGGACTAGCGGGGCATGAGACCCAGTACTTC
CASRPGLAGHETQYF
>TRBJ1-2|-|TRBD1|TRBV6-5
TGTGCCAGCAGTTACCGACAGGGACTTGATGGCTACACCTTC
CASSYRQGLDGYTF
>TRBJ1-1|few|-|TRBV19
TGTGCCAGTAGTATTGGTCTACCGGGGGAAGCTTTCTTT
CASSIGLPGEAFF
>TRBJ1-2|-|-|TRBV28
TGTGCCAGCAGTTTGGGGGGGGCTCATGGCTACACCTTC
CASSLGGAHGYTF
>TRBJ1-2|-|TRBD1|TRBV3-1/TRBV3-2
TGTGCCAGCAGCCAGGACAGGGGGCAAGTAGGCTACACCTTC
CASSQDRGQVGYTF
>TRBJ2-5|-|TRBD2|TRBV12-3/TRBV12-4
TGTGCCACAGCGGGAGACAGATTAGAGACCCAGTACTTC
CATAGDRLETQYF
>TRBJ2-3|-|TRBD2|TRBV7-3
TGTGCCAGCAGAGCTAGCGGACTTAGCACAGATACGCAGTATTTT
CASRASGLSTDTQYF
>TRBJ1-1|-|-|TRBV7-9
TGTGCCAGCAGCTCCATCTCACAGGGTGGAGCTTTCTTT
CASSSISQGGAFF
>TRBJ2-3|-|TRBD2|TRBV10-1
TGCGCCAGCAGTGGGCGGGGGGCGAAAGATACGCAGTATTTT
CASSGRGAKDTQYF
>TRBJ1-5|-|-|TRBV7-6
TGTGCCAGCAGCTTAGTGGCACAGGGTGTCAACCAGCCCCAGCATTTT
CASSLVAQGVNQPQHF
>TRBJ1-6|once|-|TRBV30
TGTGCCTGGAGTCCGGTGGGCTCGGTAGTGGGTTCACCCCTCCACTTT
CAWSPVGSVVGSPLHF
>TRBJ1-1|-|-|TRBV5-4
TGTGCCAGCAGCCGGGACACCACACGGGTCCTGGAAGCTTTCTTT
CASSRDTTRVLEAFF
>TRBJ1-1|-|-|TRBV6-5
TGTGCCAGCAAGACGGGACACTCGAACACTGAAGCTTTCTTT
CASKTGHSNTEAFF
>TRBJ1-6|-|-|TRBV14
TGTGCCAGCAGCCAAGAACCGGGGAGCTCCTATAATTCACCCCTCCACTTT
CASSQEPGSSYNSPLHF
>TRBJ1-5|-|TRBD1|TRBV5-1
TGCGCCAGCAGCACCGGGACAGGGGGTAATCAGCCCCAGCATTTT
CASSTGTGGNQPQHF
>TRBJ2-2|-|-|TRBV5-6
TGTGCCAGCAGCCTAGATGTTAACACCGGGGAGCTGTTTTTT
CASSLDVNTGELFF
>TRBJ1-4|-|TRBD1|TRBV18
TGTGCCAGCTCTCCGGGACAGCGTAATGAAAAACTGTTTTTT
CASSPGQRNEKLFF
>TRBJ2-3|-|TRBD2|TRBV10-3
TGTGCCATCAGTGATGGAGCGGGGGGCACAGATACGCAGTATTTT
CAISDGAGGTDTQYF
>TRBJ2-5|once|TRBD1|TRBV3-1/TRBV3-2
TGTGCCAGCAGCCAAGTGGTCGGACAGGGGCGAGAGACCCAGTACTTC
CASSQVVGQGRETQYF
>TRBJ2-3|-|TRBD1|TRBV4-3
TGCGCCAGCAGCCAACCAGGGGGAGATACGCAGTATTTT
CASSQPGGDTQYF
>TRBJ2-6|-|TRBD1|TRBV19
TGTGCCAGTAGTAGACAGGGGGCGGGTGGGGCCAACGTCCTGACTTTC
CASSRQGAGGANVLTF
>TRBJ2-1|once|-|TRBV5-1
TGCGCCAGCAGCATGCTACCGCGAAGCTCCTACAATGAGCAGTTCTTC
CASSMLPRSSYNEQFF
>TRBJ1-5|few|TRBD1|TRBV6-1
TGTGCCAGCAGTGATGGGACAGATAGCAATCAGCCCCAGCATTTT
CASSDGTDSNQPQHF
>TRBJ2-5|-|TRBD2|TRBV18
TGTGCCAGCTCACACGGGACTATAAAGACCCAGTACTTC
CASSHGTIKTQYF
>TRBJ2-1|many|TRBD1|TRBV4-1
TGCGCCAGCAGCCAAGATGGACAGGGGTACAATGAGCAGTTCTTC
CASSQDGQGYNEQFF
>TRBJ1-4|-|-|TRBV7-8
TGTGCCAGCAGCTTAGGCCCGGGGGTTAATGAAAAACTGTTTTTT
CASSLGPGVNEKLFF
>TRBJ1-5|once|-|TRBV12-3/TRBV12-4
TGTGCCACCCAGACAGGCAATCAGCCCCAGCATTTT
CATQTGNQPQHF
>TRBJ2-5|-|TRBD1|TRBV28
TGTGCCAGCAGTTTGGGGACAGGGGAGCCTCGGGAGACCCAGTACTTC
CASSLGTGEPRETQYF
>TRBJ1-3|once|TRBD1|TRBV9
TGTGCCAGCAGCCAAAGACAGGGTTCTGGAAACACCATATATTTT
CASSQRQGSGNTIYF
>TRBJ1-4|few|-|TRBV24-1
TGTGCCACCAGTGAAGGGGTTGGTGAAAAACTGTTTTTT
CATSEGVGEKLFF
>TRBJ2-5|-|TRBD1|TRBV5-1
TGCGCCAGCAGCCCGGGGACAGGGGGCCAGGAGACCCAGTACTTC
CASSPGTGGQETQYF
>TRBJ2-1|-|-|TRBV5-4
TGTGCCAGCCGTCCGGGAACAAGGAATAGCAATGAGCAGTTCTTC
CASRPGTRNSNEQFF
>TRBJ2-7|-|-|TRBV5-1
TGCGCCAGCAGCTTACAACCAAACCGTGGGAGCTCCTACGAGCAGTACTTC
CASSLQPNRGSSYEQYF